The clone carrying this T cell receptor beta chain was observed a single time. The antigen is not known. This entry is derived from a study of shared clonotypes between healthy human individuals. Overall study context: Per-donor plates numbered three CD4 naive, three CD4 memory, two CD8 naive and one CD8 memory. Study-level points and caveats: Approximately 5% was the fraction of naive CD4 clonotypes found shared across a few donors. Larger estimated richness was generally recorded for naive subsets relative to memory subsets.

CD45RO-negative, CCR7-positively selected cells formed the naive CD8 fraction, excluding terminally differentiated effector memory CD45RA+ cells. This CDR3 has 13 residues. Germline V gives CDR1 GTSNPN, CDR2 SVGIG (reference sequence). V dropped 3 bases and J dropped 3; count of bases not matched to a gene: 2. Profiled with immunoSEQ multiplex PCR; TCRdb holds only in-frame clones, not every one. This table holds around 2,000,000 clones, about 94% found once. Source material: naive CD8+ T cells sorted from blood. The rearrangement joins TRBV30 to TRBJ2-7; 10 bases agree with TRBD2. This sequence originates from a young man in good health. The CDR3, as DNA: TGTGCCTGGAGACTAGCGGGACTCTACGAGCAGTACTTC. It encodes CAWRLAGLYEQYF.